A selection of T cell receptor beta chains follows, all from one sample in a study of cytomegalovirus exposure and HLA in healthy donors. Generated by immunoSEQ multiplex PCR, the TCRdb table keeps only in-frame clones and is missing some. The sample lists approximately 150,000 clones, 81% occurring once. Specimen: PBMCs. All receptors derive from a woman aged 18-30 years in good health and CMV-seropositive. CDR3s include the opening cysteine and the closing phenylalanine or tryptophan. The D gene is left open where the match is weak. Only some rows state a clone size, as once, few, many or a class for expanded clones.

clone_size | j_call | d_call | v_call | cdr3_nt | cdr3_aa
. | TRBJ1-1 | TRBD1 | TRBV11-2 | TGTGCCAGCAGCCACAGACAGGGTGGCACTGAAGCTTTCTTT | CASSHRQGGTEAFF
few | TRBJ2-7 | . | TRBV4-1 | TGCGCCAGCAGCCAGTATCAGGGAGGACGCGAGCAGTACTTC | CASSQYQGGREQYF
. | TRBJ2-2 | TRBD2 | TRBV7-8 | TGTGCCAGCAGCCCCAGGACTAGCGGGGGGCTTAACACCGGGGAGCTGTTTTTT | CASSPRTSGGLNTGELFF
. | TRBJ2-5 | . | TRBV5-1 | TGCGCCAGCAGCTTAACAGGGTCCCTGACCAAAGAGACCCAGTACTTC | CASSLTGSLTKETQYF
. | TRBJ2-7 | . | TRBV7-8 | TGTGCCAGCAGCTTAGAATTGGGGAGTCAGCAGTACTTC | CASSLELGSQQYF
. | TRBJ1-1 | . | TRBV28 | TGTGCCAGCAGTCTGCAGGGATCGAACACTGAAGCTTTCTTT | CASSLQGSNTEAFF
. | TRBJ2-7 | TRBD1 | TRBV27 | TGTGCCAGCAGTTTCGACAGGGCCTACGAGCAGTACTTC | CASSFDRAYEQYF
. | TRBJ1-1 | . | TRBV4-1 | TGCGCCAGCAGCCTACAGGGACCCCTGGAGAGAGCTTTCTTT | CASSLQGPLERAFF
. | TRBJ2-7 | TRBD1 | TRBV19 | TGTGCCAGTAGCCCGACAGGGGACGAGCAGTACTTC | CASSPTGDEQYF
. | TRBJ1-4 | . | TRBV5-1 | TGCGCCAGCAGCCCGGTGGAGTGGAATGAAAAACTGTTTTTT | CASSPVEWNEKLFF
few | TRBJ2-7 | TRBD1 | TRBV13 | TGTGCCAGCAGCTTCCGTCCGGGACAGATTTTATACGAGCAGTACTTC | CASSFRPGQILYEQYF
. | TRBJ1-1 | . | TRBV7-9 | TGTGCCAGCAGCTTAGACCAGTATGAAGCTTTCTTT | CASSLDQYEAFF
. | TRBJ1-3 | TRBD1 | TRBV4-3 | TGCGCCAGCAGCCGGATCCTCCCCGGGCAGGGGGCTGGAAACACCATATATTTT | CASSRILPGQGAGNTIYF
. | TRBJ1-1 | . | TRBV7-6 | TGTGCCAGCAGCTTAGCGACAGTCAACACTGAAGCTTTCTTT | CASSLATVNTEAFF
. | TRBJ1-1 | TRBD1 | TRBV11-2 | TGTGCCAGCAGCCCCAACAGGGGGCCCACTGAAGCTTTCTTT | CASSPNRGPTEAFF
. | TRBJ1-2 | . | TRBV7-2 | TGTGCCAGCAGCCCTTCCAACTATGGCTACACCTTC | CASSPSNYGYTF
. | TRBJ2-6 | TRBD1 | TRBV13 | TGTGCCAGCACTATGGACAGGGGATGGCTCTCTGGGGCCAACGTCCTGACTTTC | CASTMDRGWLSGANVLTF
. | TRBJ2-4 | TRBD1 | TRBV18 | TGTGCCAGCTCACCAGGACAGGGAGGCATTCAGTACTTC | CASSPGQGGIQYF
. | TRBJ1-6 | . | TRBV11-2 | TGTGCCAGCACGTCTTCAGGGGCCGATTCACCCCTCCACTTT | CASTSSGADSPLHF
once | TRBJ2-1 | . | TRBV11-2 | TGTGCCAGCAGCAACCCCGGCTCTGACTATACAATGCAGCAGTTCTTC | CASSNPGSDYTMQQFF
few | TRBJ1-5 | . | TRBV5-8 | TGTGCCAGCAGCTTGGCTCGGAGATCCAATCAGCCCCAGCATTTT | CASSLARRSNQPQHF
. | TRBJ2-5 | . | TRBV19 | TGTGCCAGTCAGGGGCAGGGCGGGGGGACCCAGTACTTC | CASQGQGGGTQYF
. | TRBJ2-1 | TRBD1 | TRBV15 | TGTGCCACCAGCAGAGATAAGACAGGGATCAATGAGCAGTTCTTC | CATSRDKTGINEQFF
. | TRBJ2-2 | . | TRBV6-6 | TGTGCCAGCAGTTACAGGCGGGCTCAGGAGCTGTTTTTT | CASSYRRAQELFF
. | TRBJ1-1 | . | TRBV6-5 | TGTGCCAGCAGTTACGCGGGAGGAAACACTGAAGCTTTCTTT | CASSYAGGNTEAFF
. | TRBJ2-6 | TRBD1 | TRBV15 | TGTGCCACCAGCAGAGCCCTCGGGGACAGGGGGCCTGGGGCCAACGTCCTGACTTTC | CATSRALGDRGPGANVLTF
once | TRBJ1-5 | TRBD1 | TRBV9 | TGTGCCAGCAGCATGGGACAGGCAGGGAATCAGCCCCAGCATTTT | CASSMGQAGNQPQHF
once | TRBJ1-2 | . | TRBV9 | TGTGCCAGCAGCGTAGGACAGCAATCTAACTATGGCTACACCTTC | CASSVGQQSNYGYTF
. | TRBJ2-1 | TRBD2 | TRBV4-1 | TGCGCCAGCAGCCAAGATCCTAGCGGGAGACACAATGAGCAGTTCTTC | CASSQDPSGRHNEQFF
. | TRBJ2-2 | . | TRBV4-1 | TGCGCCAGCAGCCAGCCCAGGGCAGGGGCCGGCGGGGAGCTGTTTTTT | CASSQPRAGAGGELFF
few | TRBJ2-7 | TRBD1 | TRBV27 | TGTGCCAGCAGTTCGGGACAGGGTGCGTACGAGCAGTACTTC | CASSSGQGAYEQYF
. | TRBJ2-3 | . | TRBV5-1 | TGCGCCAGCAGCTGGAGGACGGAAAGCACAGATACGCAGTATTTT | CASSWRTESTDTQYF